Each of the 17 T cell receptor beta chains below was sequenced from the same sample in a study of blood T cell repertoires in COVID-19. The data were produced by immunoSEQ multiplex PCR, yet TCRdb's version contains in-frame clones alone and is incomplete. The table records tens of thousands of clones, around 84% of them present only once. The sequenced sample consisted of peripheral blood. The source is a human donor in a cohort sampled during active COVID-19.

The chain combines TRBV4-2 with TRBJ2-5, with TRBD2 identical over 8 bases. The V gene's germline CDR1 is LGHNA and CDR2 YNFKEQ. The J segment lost 2 bases and the V segment lost 1 base, leaving 3 bases of the junction unmatched. CDR3 length equals 15 residues. The CDR3 loop reads CASSQVAGPQETQYF. CDR3 DNA sequence: TGTGCCAGCAGCCAAGTAGCGGGACCACAAGAGACCCAGTACTTC.

The gene calls are TRBV11-2 and TRBJ2-5, with TRBD2 identical over 7 bases. This CDR3 comprises 15 residues. Trimming cost V 1 base and J 4 bases; bases outside gene matches: 6. Germline CDR1 SGHAT, CDR2 FQNNGV. CDR3 nucleotide sequence: TGTGCCAGCAGCTTAGGGCCGGGGGGTGGAGAGACCCAGTACTTC. The encoded protein is CASSLGPGGGETQYF. Full variable domain (missing parts from reference TRBV11-2 and TRBJ2-5): EAGVAQSPRYKIIEKRQSVAFWCNPISGHATLYWYQQILGQGPKLLIQFQNNGVVDDSQLPKDRFSAERLKGVDSTLKIQPAKLEDSAVYLCASSLGPGGGETQYFGPGTRLLVL.

This clone has a single count. The chain has TRBV7-9 and TRBJ1-3; 10 bases match TRBD1. Trimming took 5 bases from V and 1 from J; bases not matched to a gene: 8. The CDR3 has 17 residues. In germline, CDR1 is SEHNR, CDR2 FQNEAQ (reference sequence). The CDR3 protein is CASSVRTGGFSGNTIYF. The CDR3 nucleotides read TGTGCCAGCAGCGTACGGACAGGGGGTTTTTCTGGAAACACCATATATTTT.

This chain uses TRBV3-1 (or the pseudogene TRBV3-2) with TRBJ1-6; weak D call: TRBD1 (5 bases). V was clipped by 0 bases and J by 11 bases, with 23 bases between them. This CDR3 contains 18 residues. CDR1 and CDR2 from the germline V gene are LGHDT and YNNKEL (reference sequence). The CDR3 DNA follows: TGTGCCAGCAGCCAAGATATTGCGGGAGCCAGGCGAGGGGCACCCCTCCACTTT. This gives the protein CASSQDIAGARRGAPLHF.

The chain combines TRBV9 with TRBJ2-3; 10 bases match TRBD2. Unmatched junction bases numbered 6, after V lost 1 base and J lost 1 base. Germline CDR1 SGDLS, CDR2 YYNGEE. This CDR3 region has 17 residues. The CDR3 sequence: CASSVSGTSDRTDTQYF. The DNA of the CDR3 is TGTGCCAGCAGCGTATCTGGGACTAGCGACCGCACAGATACGCAGTATTTT.

This clone appeared a single time. V and J are TRBV5-1 and TRBJ2-7; 7 bases are shared with TRBD1. V was pared by 9 bases and J by 2 bases, with 11 bases of the junction left unmatched. CDR3 length: 14 amino acids. CDR1 and CDR2 from the germline V gene are SGHRS and YFSETQ. CDR3 nucleotides: TGCGCCACCTCTAGGGCAGGGGGACCCTACGAGCAGTACTTC. Translated: CATSRAGGPYEQYF.

The chain couples TRBV3-1 (or the pseudogene TRBV3-2) to TRBJ2-3, with 9 bases fitting TRBD2. CDR1 LGHDT and CDR2 YNNKEL come from the germline V gene (reference sequence). The CDR3 is made up of 16 amino acids. Trimming at V came to 4 bases and at J to 2 bases, leaving 7 bases not matched to a gene. CDR3 nucleotides: TGTGCCAGCAGCCCGAAGCTAGCGGGGTTCACAGATACGCAGTATTTT. The encoded protein is CASSPKLAGFTDTQYF.

J is TRBJ1-5 and V is TRBV5-1, with unresolved D. The V gene's germline CDR1 is SGHRS and CDR2 YFSETQ. The V end was cut by 4 bases, the J end by 1 base, with 21 bases between. This CDR3 is 18 amino acids long. The CDR3 DNA sequence: TGCGCCAGCAGCCTCTTACGGGGTTGTCGGGTAAGCAATCAGCCCCAGCATTTT. Amino acid sequence: CASSLLRGCRVSNQPQHF.

The V gene is TRBV6-5, the J gene TRBJ1-2; D unresolved. There are 11 residues in the CDR3. Trimming cost V 6 bases and J 8 bases, with 10 bases left between them. Germline V gene lookup returns CDR1 MNHEY and CDR2 SVGAGI. In DNA, the CDR3 is TGTGCCAGCAGGGGAGAGAGCGGCTACACCTTC. As protein: CASRGESGYTF.

This clone came up once. As DNA, the CDR3 is TGTGCCACCACCCGTGGAGTTAGCTACACCTTC. Its translation: CATTRGVSYTF. This chain joins TRBV5-4 and TRBJ1-2, with D uncertain. Trimming took 9 bases from V and 9 from J, leaving 15 bases between them. CDR3 size: 11 residues. Germline V gene data show CDR1 as SGHNT and CDR2 as YYREEE (reference sequence).

The chain couples TRBV4-2 to TRBJ2-5; TRBD2 aligns across 11 bases. Germline CDR1 reads LGHNA; CDR2 reads YNFKEQ. CDR3 length: 20 amino acids. The junction had 12 bases not matched to a gene; V was cut back by 0 bases and J by 0 bases. The CDR3 protein is CASSQDYPSGRSTYQETQYF. In DNA form, the CDR3 reads TGTGCCAGCAGCCAAGATTATCCTAGCGGGAGGTCAACGTACCAAGAGACCCAGTACTTC.

This chain connects TRBV12-5 to TRBJ1-6, with 9 bases that match TRBD1. The CDR3 consists of 14 residues. Germline CDR1 is LGHNT and CDR2 is FRNRAP. The junction had 1 base not matched to a gene; V was cut back by 4 bases and J by 6 bases. The DNA for the CDR3 is TGTGCTAGTGGTTCGGGACAGGGTAATTCACCCCTCCACTTT. It translates to CASGSGQGNSPLHF.

This chain connects TRBV9 to TRBJ1-3; no reliable D call. The CDR3 spans 17 residues. The V gene's germline CDR1 is SGDLS and CDR2 YYNGEE. V gave up 3 bases and J gave up 0 bases, with 16 bases separating them. As DNA, the CDR3 is TGTGCCAGCAGCGCGGAATACCAGGCGCACTCTGGAAACACCATATATTTT. This codes for CASSAEYQAHSGNTIYF.

The sample holds one count of this clone. This chain uses TRBV6-1 with TRBJ1-4, with 8 nucleotides matching TRBD1. Germline CDR1 reads MNHNS; CDR2 reads SASEGT. With 2 bases clipped from V and 0 bases from J, the junction kept 2 bases outside the gene matches. The CDR3 spans 16 residues. The CDR3 spells CASSEQQGATNEKLFF. DNA for the CDR3: TGTGCCAGCAGTGAACAACAGGGGGCAACTAATGAAAAACTGTTTTTT.

The J gene is TRBJ2-2, the V gene TRBV9; tentative D call: TRBD2 (6 bases). V lost 4 bases to trimming and J lost 6 bases, with 13 bases between them. Germline assignment: CDR1 SGDLS and CDR2 YYNGEE. This CDR3 spans 14 amino acids. This chain's CDR3 is CASSPRLGAGELFF. CDR3 bases: TGTGCCAGCAGCCCGAGACTAGGGGCCGGGGAGCTGTTTTTT.

The chain is built from TRBV4-1 and TRBJ2-6, with TRBD2 matching over 14 bases. V lost 2 bases and J lost 3; bases outside the gene matches: 9. The CDR3 is 20 residues long. Germline CDR1 and CDR2: MGHRA and YSYEKL. This chain's CDR3 is CASSQTNAGTSGSGANVLTF. Written as DNA, the CDR3 is TGCGCCAGCAGCCAAACGAATGCCGGGACTAGCGGGAGTGGGGCCAACGTCCTGACTTTC.

The rearrangement joins TRBV7-8 to TRBJ1-5, with a weak D call TRBD1 (6 bases). The V and J ends lost 3 bases and 5 bases respectively, with 17 bases between them. The CDR3 spans 16 residues. The germline V gene has CDR1 SGHVS and CDR2 FQNEAQ. This chain's CDR3 is CASSFQDRGLDQPQHF. The CDR3 DNA sequence: TGTGCCAGCAGCTTTCAGGACAGAGGCTTGGATCAGCCCCAGCATTTT.